This T cell receptor (beta chain) was captured in a study of blood T cell repertoires in COVID-19 (dated by TCRdb to about 2020). With regard to the full study: Samples from collaborators originated in the United States, Italy and Spain and spanned both the acute and convalescent phases of COVID-19. The material from the prospective study consisted of cDNA or gDNA derived from T cells, B-cell-depleted T cells, or PBMCs. Subjects who had been exposed to COVID-19, were actively infected with it, or had recovered from it provided the deeply sampled blood TCRbeta repertoires that made up the dataset. A freely available public database, intended as a resource for researchers studying the immune response to SARS-CoV-2, is where the repertoires were released. The samples were drawn from two sources: the first 160 participants of the ongoing ImmuneRACE study, and 1,000 to 1,500 subjects contributed by 6 global collaborators. Sample metadata almost always included a de-identified subject ID, COVID-19 status, age in years and sex. Where available, HLA class I and class II types were taken from metadata supplied by the sample provider and were not determined by assay-based typing. Study-level results and caveats: The amount of clinical and demographic metadata varied by source and participant and was provided uncurated.

In the prospective study, participants were roughly 18 to 100 years old, resided in fewer than 25 geographic areas of the United States, and were enrolled through a virtual design. Cohort assignment in the prospective study relied on participant-reported clinical history from a screening survey and a study questionnaire. Each participant in the prospective study had whole blood, serum and a nasopharyngeal or oropharyngeal swab collected by mobile phlebotomists. Additional blood draws and questionnaires over a 2-month period could optionally be provided by prospective study participants. Before DNA extraction, blood samples from the prospective study were shipped at room temperature or frozen. TCRbeta CDR3 regions were amplified from genomic DNA by means of the immunoSEQ Assay, a bias-controlled multiplex PCR. On the authors' methods: The number of nucleated cells in each sample was estimated from the amplification of reference gene primers within the assay. To quantify the absolute abundance of each unique TCRbeta CDR3 rearrangement, sequence reads were collapsed and filtered. For each sample, productive Simpson clonality was calculated as the square root of Simpson's diversity index across productive rearrangements. TCRdb stores this immuneACCESS table with in-frame sequences only. Part of the clones is absent; in the studies checked, under half of the shortfall reflects unresolved V genes, and no reason is known for the rest. From that table come the V and J calls and clone size; the DNA was used to work out D and trimming. The sample contains about 200,000 clones, 80% of them found a single time. The ten largest clones represent 7% to 8.5% of the sample.

Clipping removes 2 bases from V and 0 bases from J, with 0 as the unmatched junction base count. The CDR3 measures 15 amino acids from cysteine to phenylalanine. Of all the DNA, just the CDR3 is kept, 45 bases in frame from base 1. In the germline V gene, CDR1 corresponds to LGHNA and CDR2 to YNFKEQ. Comment on this clone: The specificity of this receptor is unknown. No qualities accompany the bases; no much larger clone lies one base away.

The TCR originated in a middle-aged woman with acute COVID-19. The V and J segments used are TRBV4-2 and TRBJ1-3; the junction holds 8 bases that match TRBD1. Sequencing was performed on PBMCs or T cells enriched from blood (not recorded which). CDR3 loop: CASSQTGGSGNTIYF. The DNA sequence follows: TGTGCCAGCAGCCAAACAGGGGGCTCTGGAAACACCATATATTTT.